Each of the 17 T cell receptor beta chains below was sequenced from the same sample in a study of blood T cell repertoires in COVID-19. Only in-frame clones appear in the TCRdb table, and some are missing; sequencing was by immunoSEQ multiplex PCR. Of 62,000 or so clones listed, approximately 78% are singletons. Sequencing was done on a sample of PBMCs or T cells enriched from blood (not recorded which). These receptors originate from a woman in her 40s with acute COVID-19.

Only a few counts were recorded for this clone. The chain joins TRBV14 to TRBJ2-2, with D maybe TRBD2 (5 bases). The CDR3 has 15 residues. Germline CDR1 reads SGHDN; CDR2 reads FVKESK. Deletions cut 4 bases from V and 5 bases from J, with 14 bases between. This chain's CDR3 is CASSPAAGGTGELFF. CDR3 sequence (DNA): TGTGCCAGCAGCCCAGCGGCGGGTGGAACCGGGGAGCTGTTTTTT.

The chain combines TRBV7-9 with TRBJ1-4; the D is unclear. CDR1 SEHNR and CDR2 FQNEAQ come from the germline V gene (reference sequence). This CDR3 region has 15 residues. The germline V and J ends were trimmed by 4 bases and 4 bases, with 13 bases remaining between them. For the CDR3, the DNA is TGTGCCAGCAGCTCGGGTGGATACTATAATGAAAAACTGTTTTTT. Translated, it gives CASSSGGYYNEKLFF.

The chain joins TRBV9 to TRBJ1-1, with 10 bases fitting TRBD1. Germline V gene data show CDR1 as SGDLS and CDR2 as YYNGEE. Trimming took 3 bases from V and 7 from J; bases not matched to a gene: 3. The CDR3 has 13 amino acids. For the CDR3, the DNA is TGTGCCAGCAGCGCTTGGACAGGGGGTGAAGCTTTCTTT. Its translation is CASSAWTGGEAFF.

The J gene is TRBJ1-2, the V gene TRBV7-2; 8 bases agree with TRBD1. Losses at the gene ends were 3 bases for V and 8 bases for J; bases not matched to a gene: 5. CDR1 and CDR2 (germline): SGHTA, FQGNSA. This CDR3 comprises 13 residues. CDR3 in amino acids: CASSFAWDRGYTF. CDR3 sequence (DNA): TGTGCCAGCAGCTTCGCCTGGGACAGGGGCTACACCTTC.

The rearrangement joins TRBV7-9 to TRBJ2-1; TRBD1 might be the D (6 bases). Trimming took 3 bases from V and 8 from J, leaving 17 bases between them. This CDR3 comprises 15 residues. Germline V lookup: CDR1 SEHNR, CDR2 FQNEAQ (reference sequence). The DNA for the CDR3 is TGTGCCAGCAGCTTTTCAGGGGAGCTTGGACATGAGCAGTTCTTC. Its translation is CASSFSGELGHEQFF.

V and J are TRBV6-5 and TRBJ2-1; D not resolved. The CDR3 is 15 amino acids. Trimming took 0 bases from V and 4 from J, leaving 10 bases between them. The V gene's germline CDR1 is MNHEY and CDR2 SVGAGI. The CDR3 loop is CASSYSRSSYNEQFF. The CDR3 nucleotides read TGTGCCAGCAGTTACTCGAGGTCCTCGTACAATGAGCAGTTCTTC.

Written as DNA, the CDR3 is TGTGCCAGCAGCTTAGCACCCGGGGTTAGGGTCAATCAGCCCCAGCATTTT. Its protein product is CASSLAPGVRVNQPQHF. V usage is TRBV7-6 and J usage is TRBJ1-5; D call uncertain. V was pared by 0 bases and J by 3 bases, with 15 bases between. There are 17 residues in the CDR3. The germline CDR1 and CDR2 sequences are SGHVS and FNYEAQ.

The rearrangement uses TRBV11-3 and TRBJ2-5, with 9 bases aligning to TRBD1. CDR1 SGHNT and CDR2 YENEEA come from the germline V gene. The junction had 5 bases not matched to a gene; V was cut back by 5 bases and J by 4 bases. CDR3 length: 14 amino acids. The CDR3 DNA follows: TGTGCCAGCAGCCGGACAGGGGTGGGAGAGACCCAGTACTTC. It translates to CASSRTGVGETQYF.

With regard to this clone: With a much larger clone just one base away, this may be a read error. The same CDR3 is also encoded by other DNA sequences in this sample. The chain employs TRBV27 and TRBJ1-6, with 8 bases fitting TRBD1. CDR1 and CDR2 from the germline V gene are MNHEY and SMNVEV (reference sequence). The CDR3 consists of 16 residues. CDR3 nucleotides: TGTGCTAGCAGTTCCTCTACCGACAGGGGAGGCTCACCCCTCCACTTT. Translated, it gives CASSSSTDRGGSPLHF.

Here the CDR3 DNA reads TGTGCCAGCAGCCTGCGGCCCTTTAATTCACCCCTCCACTTT. It is translated as CASSLRPFNSPLHF. The chain has TRBV6-5 and TRBJ1-6, with no clear D. V was pared by 6 bases and J by 6 bases, with 12 bases between. The CDR3 spans 14 residues. The germline V gene encodes CDR1 MNHEY and CDR2 SVGAGI.

This sequence joins TRBV7-9 and TRBJ1-4; the D gene is possibly TRBD1 (5 bases). CDR3 length equals 17 residues. Between the trimmed V and J ends, which lost 4 bases and 3 bases, there was a span of 18 bases. CDR1 and CDR2 from the germline V gene are SEHNR and FQNEAQ (reference sequence). CDR3 in DNA: TGTGCCAGCAGCTCCCGAACGCTGACAGCTGCTAATGAAAAACTGTTTTTT. It encodes CASSSRTLTAANEKLFF.

This clone was counted a single time. The V and J genes are TRBV2 and TRBJ1-5; D is undetermined. Looked up from germline, CDR1 is SNHLY and CDR2 is FYNNEI. This CDR3 is built from 14 residues. V dropped 8 bases and J dropped 7 bases, with 18 bases sitting between them. The CDR3 DNA follows: TGTGCCAGCGGAATCGAATCGGGGTACCAGCCCCAGCATTTT. This encodes CASGIESGYQPQHF.

This clone was detected only once. The V call is TRBV10-3, the J call TRBJ2-7; 7 bases are shared with TRBD1. This CDR3 has 12 residues. With 4 bases clipped from V and 3 bases from J, the junction kept 0 bases outside the gene matches. The germline gives CDR1 ENHRY, CDR2 SYGVKD. The chain's CDR3 is CAISGDSYEQYF. CDR3 nucleotides: TGTGCCATCAGTGGGGACAGCTACGAGCAGTACTTC.

The V gene is TRBV18, the J gene TRBJ2-1; 7 nucleotides match TRBD1. J was trimmed by 4 bases and V by 4 bases; bases with no gene match: 1. Germline CDR1 is KGHSH and CDR2 is LQKENI. The CDR3 totals 13 residues. This chain's CDR3 is CASSRDRYNEQFF. The CDR3 bases are TGTGCCAGCTCACGGGACAGATACAATGAGCAGTTCTTC.

The chain combines TRBV15 with TRBJ1-4; the match to TRBD1 covers 8 bases. Germline CDR1 and CDR2: LNHNV and YYDKDF (reference sequence). After removal of 4 bases from V and 8 bases from J, the junction contained 3 bases not matched to a gene. The CDR3 has 13 residues. The CDR3 spells CATSIGQGEKLFF. The DNA for the CDR3 is TGTGCCACCAGCATAGGACAGGGAGAAAAACTGTTTTTT.

The rearrangement joins TRBV28 to TRBJ1-4; tentative D call: TRBD1 (6 bases). The CDR3 spans 15 residues. V gave up 7 bases and J gave up 1 base, with 13 bases separating them. Germline V gives CDR1 MDHEN, CDR2 SYDVKM. CDR3 amino acids: CASIKIRGTNEKLFF. CDR3 bases: TGTGCCAGCATCAAAATCAGGGGAACTAATGAAAAACTGTTTTTT.

The count of this clone is one. The chain carries TRBV20-1 and TRBJ1-4, with a tentative D call TRBD1 (6 bases). The CDR3 length is 11 residues. Germline-derived CDR1 and CDR2 are DFQATT and SNEGSKA (reference sequence). With 5 bases removed from V and 5 bases from J, the gap between germline ends came to 6 bases. The CDR3 coding sequence is TGCAGTGCTGGGACAAATGAAAAACTGTTTTTT. Translation: CSAGTNEKLFF.